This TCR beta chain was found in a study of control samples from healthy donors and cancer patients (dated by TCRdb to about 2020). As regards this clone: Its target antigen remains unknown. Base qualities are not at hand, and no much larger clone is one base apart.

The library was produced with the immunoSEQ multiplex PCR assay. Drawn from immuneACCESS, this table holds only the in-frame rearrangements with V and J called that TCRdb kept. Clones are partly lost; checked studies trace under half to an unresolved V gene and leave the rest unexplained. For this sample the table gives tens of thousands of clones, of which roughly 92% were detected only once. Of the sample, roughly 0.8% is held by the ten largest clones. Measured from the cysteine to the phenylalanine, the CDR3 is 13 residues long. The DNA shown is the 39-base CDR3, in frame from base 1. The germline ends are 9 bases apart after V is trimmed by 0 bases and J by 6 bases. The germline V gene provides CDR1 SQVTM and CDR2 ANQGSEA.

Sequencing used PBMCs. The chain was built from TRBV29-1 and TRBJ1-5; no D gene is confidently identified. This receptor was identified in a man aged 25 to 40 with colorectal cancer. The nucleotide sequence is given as TGCAGCGTTGAAGACCAGGCGGGTCAGCCCCAGCATTTT. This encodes CSVEDQAGQPQHF.